The 4 T cell receptor beta chains below come from one sample, sequenced in a study of blood T cell repertoires in COVID-19. Here immunoSEQ multiplex PCR was the method, and the copy in TCRdb shows in-frame clones only, minus some. The sample yields 200,000 to 250,000 clones, about 89% seen once. Sequencing input: peripheral blood. These receptors all stem from a woman aged 40 to 50 with acute or convalescent COVID-19.

V is TRBV19 and J is TRBJ1-1, with D perhaps TRBD1 (5 bases). The V end was cut by 1 base, the J end by 1 base, with 16 bases between. The V gene's germline CDR1 is LNHDA and CDR2 SQIVND (reference sequence). This CDR3 comprises 17 residues. In DNA, the CDR3 is TGTGCCAGTAGTATAGGGTCCATCAGGAGGGGGAACACTGAAGCTTTCTTT. Its protein product is CASSIGSIRRGNTEAFF.

This CDR3 is CASSWGQGANYGYTF. As DNA, the CDR3 is TGCGCCAGCAGCTGGGGACAGGGAGCGAACTATGGCTACACCTTC. The rearrangement joins TRBV5-1 to TRBJ1-2; 9 positions match TRBD1. The CDR3 contains 15 residues. V lost 3 bases to trimming and J lost 2 bases; unmatched junction nucleotides: 5. CDR1 is SGHRS, CDR2 YFSETQ, per germline.

V is TRBV3-1 (or the pseudogene TRBV3-2) and J is TRBJ2-7, with a weak D call TRBD2 (7 bases). The germline gives CDR1 LGHDT, CDR2 YNNKEL (reference sequence). Trimming removed 0 bases from V and 4 bases from J, with 28 bases in between. The CDR3 contains 20 residues. The chain's CDR3 is CASSQEGGGEYVISFYEQYV. Here the CDR3 DNA reads TGTGCCAGCAGCCAAGAGGGGGGGGGCGAGTACGTCATTTCTTTTTACGAGCAGTACGTC.

The rearrangement uses TRBV4-1 and TRBJ2-5, with TRBD2 matching 8 bases. This CDR3 spans 19 amino acids. V gave up 1 base and J gave up 5 bases; unmatched junction bases: 18. Germline assignment: CDR1 MGHRA and CDR2 YSYEKL. The DNA of the CDR3 is TGCGCCAGCAGCCAAGGGTCCGGGGGGGACCCAAACGGATGGGAGACCCAGTACTTC. This sequence encodes CASSQGSGGDPNGWETQYF.